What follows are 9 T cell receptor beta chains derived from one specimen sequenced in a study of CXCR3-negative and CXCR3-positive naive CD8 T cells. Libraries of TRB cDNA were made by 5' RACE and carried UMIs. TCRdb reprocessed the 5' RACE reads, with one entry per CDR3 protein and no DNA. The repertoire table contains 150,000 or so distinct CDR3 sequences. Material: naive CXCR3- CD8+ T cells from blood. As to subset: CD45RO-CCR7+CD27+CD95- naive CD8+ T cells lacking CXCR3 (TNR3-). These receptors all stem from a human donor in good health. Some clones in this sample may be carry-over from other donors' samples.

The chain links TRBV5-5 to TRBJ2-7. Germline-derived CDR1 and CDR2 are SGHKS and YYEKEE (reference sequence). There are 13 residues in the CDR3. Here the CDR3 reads CASSLGGYDEQYF.

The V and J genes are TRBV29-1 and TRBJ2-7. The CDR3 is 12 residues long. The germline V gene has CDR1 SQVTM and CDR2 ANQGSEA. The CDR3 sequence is CSVVHNSYEQYF.

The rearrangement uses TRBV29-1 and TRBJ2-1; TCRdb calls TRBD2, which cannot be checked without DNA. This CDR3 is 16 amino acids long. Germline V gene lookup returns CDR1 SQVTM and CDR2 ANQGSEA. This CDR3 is CSAWPYVVREGDEQFF.

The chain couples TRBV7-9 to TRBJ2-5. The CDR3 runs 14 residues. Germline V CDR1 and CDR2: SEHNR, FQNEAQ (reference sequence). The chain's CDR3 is CASTLAGVQETQYF.

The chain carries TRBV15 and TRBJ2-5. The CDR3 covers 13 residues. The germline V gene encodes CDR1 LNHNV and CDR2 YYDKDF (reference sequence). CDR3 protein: CATSGRLQETQYF.

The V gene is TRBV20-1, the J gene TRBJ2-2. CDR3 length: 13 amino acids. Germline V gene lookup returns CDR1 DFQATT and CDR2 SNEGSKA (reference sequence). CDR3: CSAGTPNTGELFF.

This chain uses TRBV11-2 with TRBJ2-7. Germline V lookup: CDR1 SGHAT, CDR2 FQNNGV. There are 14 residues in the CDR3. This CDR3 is CASSIAPTPWEQYF.

The CDR3 is CASSLVGGENSGANVLTF. This chain connects TRBV5-5 to TRBJ2-6; TCRdb reports TRBD1, a call that lacks DNA to check it against. The CDR3 contains 18 residues. Germline V lookup: CDR1 SGHKS, CDR2 YYEKEE (reference sequence).

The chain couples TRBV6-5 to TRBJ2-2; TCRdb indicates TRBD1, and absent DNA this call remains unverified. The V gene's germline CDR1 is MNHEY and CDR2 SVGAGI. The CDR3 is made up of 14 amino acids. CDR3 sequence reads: CASTVGQSTGELFF.